This T cell receptor (beta chain) was sequenced for a study of spatial heterogeneity in lung cancer. Across the study: Available follow-up PBMC samples were sequenced, at a median of about two years post-resection. A consistent excess of beta-chain over alpha-chain sequences was detected. Points from the study as a whole: The study found ubiquitous expanded tumor TCRs in blood more at resection than follow-up.

Time point specified: blood at routine non-recurrence follow-up after resection. The input material, whole RNA from tumor, nontumor lung or frozen PBMC, was sequenced unsorted. TCRdb re-derived calls from the 5' RACE reads in MiXCR, one entry per CDR3 protein. Here the sample spans about 94,000 distinct CDR3 sequences, 15% to 20% being singletons. About this clonotype itself: No antigen is known for it.

The TCR sequence derives from a male donor with early-stage non-small cell lung cancer. Source: PBMCs, taken at follow-up.

The CDR3 sequence: CASSQDLAGVRAYEQYF. Here the CDR3 DNA reads TGCGCCAGCAGCCAAGATTTGGCGGGAGTTAGGGCCTACGAGCAGTACTTC. The chain recombines TRBV4-1 with TRBJ2-7, with 7 bases aligning to TRBD2. CDR1 is MGHRA and CDR2 is YSYEKL in the germline V gene. The CDR3 runs 17 residues. The junction had 10 bases not matched to a gene; V was cut back by 0 bases and J by 2 bases.